These 17 T cell receptor beta chains were all obtained from the same sample, sequenced in a study of control samples from healthy donors and cancer patients (dated by TCRdb to about 2020). Receptor libraries were prepared by the immunoSEQ multiplex PCR assay. Here the immuneACCESS table is served through TCRdb, limited to in-frame sequences with V and J called. Missing clones are a known gap in these copies; in checked studies unresolved V genes cover under half, and the rest lacks a known reason. The sample records tens of thousands of clones, nearly 90% of which are singletons. More than 3.5% of the sample comes from the top ten. The sample was blood. The receptor source for this set is a man aged 45 to 65 in good health.

V and J are TRBV28 and TRBJ2-5; 14 bases are shared with TRBD2. Trimming at V came to 8 bases and at J to 5 bases, leaving 4 bases not matched to a gene. The V gene's germline CDR1 is MDHEN and CDR2 SYDVKM. The CDR3 totals 14 residues. The CDR3 protein is CASGTSGSFETQYF. CDR3 nucleotides: TGTGCCAGCGGGACTAGCGGGAGTTTTGAGACCCAGTACTTC. Variable domain in full (rest from reference TRBV28 and TRBJ2-5): DVKVTQSSRYLVKRTGEKVFLECVQDMDHENMFWYRQDPGLGLRLIYFSYDVKMKEKGDIPEGYSVSREKKERFSLILESASTNQTSMYLCASGTSGSFETQYFGPGTRLLVL.

The chain carries TRBV19 and TRBJ1-1; 9 nucleotides align to TRBD1. Germline loops: CDR1 LNHDA, CDR2 SQIVND (reference sequence). The CDR3 length is 13 residues. Germline trimming cut 4 bases from V and 11 bases from J; bases unmatched to any gene: 8. CDR3 protein: CASSTTGGVEAFF. The CDR3, as DNA: TGTGCCAGTAGTACGACAGGGGGAGTTGAGGCTTTCTTT.

The chain combines TRBV11-3 with TRBJ2-1, with D possibly TRBD2 on 5 matching bases. Germline values: CDR1 SGHNT, CDR2 YENEEA. This CDR3 has 15 amino acids. Trimming cost V 2 bases and J 3 bases, with 11 bases left between them. The CDR3 spells CASSLSGSYYNEQFF. The CDR3 DNA is TGTGCCAGCAGCTTATCGGGATCCTACTACAATGAGCAGTTCTTC.

This clone appeared a single time. The chain carries TRBV19 and TRBJ2-7, with D perhaps TRBD1 or TRBD2 (5 bases each). Germline CDR1 is LNHDA and CDR2 is SQIVND (reference sequence). V dropped 5 bases and J dropped 4 bases, with 18 bases sitting between them. CDR3 length: 15 amino acids. CDR3 amino acids: CASSPTSGTSYEQYF. CDR3 sequence (DNA): TGTGCCAGTAGTCCCACCTCGGGGACGTCATACGAGCAGTACTTC.

DNA of the CDR3: TGTGCCAGCAGCTTAGGTGCGGGAGGGCACCAAGAGACCCAGTACTTC. Protein product: CASSLGAGGHQETQYF. This rearrangement joins TRBV7-9 to TRBJ2-5; 9 bases are a match to TRBD2. Looked up from germline, CDR1 is SEHNR and CDR2 is FQNEAQ (reference sequence). V lost 1 base and J lost 0; bases outside the gene matches: 3. The CDR3 has 16 residues.

J is TRBJ2-3 and V is TRBV5-4; TRBD1 aligns across 7 bases. V dropped 5 bases and J dropped 5; count of bases not matched to a gene: 5. The CDR3 spans 13 residues. CDR1 is SGHNT and CDR2 is YYREEE in the germline V gene (reference sequence). CDR3 sequence reads: CASSFTGEDTQYF. CDR3 bases: TGTGCCAGCAGTTTTACAGGGGAAGATACGCAGTATTTT.

The J gene is TRBJ2-4, the V gene TRBV11-2, with 7 bases aligning to TRBD1. With 1 base clipped from V and 6 bases from J, the junction kept 6 bases outside the gene matches. The germline V gene encodes CDR1 SGHAT and CDR2 FQNNGV. This CDR3 region has 15 residues. CDR3 in amino acids: CASSLGQGLVNIQYF. The CDR3 coding sequence is TGTGCCAGCAGCTTAGGACAGGGCCTTGTAAACATTCAGTACTTC.

This clone was recorded a few times. This chain connects TRBV10-3 to TRBJ2-1; possible D gene TRBD1, 6 bases. V lost 10 bases to trimming and J lost 10 bases, with 17 bases between them. Germline CDR1 reads ENHRY; CDR2 reads SYGVKD. The CDR3 loop spans 12 amino acids. Here the CDR3 DNA reads TGTGCCACTCAGGGAGCAGGGGAGGAGCAGTTCTTC. It specifies CATQGAGEEQFF.

The chain links TRBV5-1 to TRBJ2-5; 7 positions agree with TRBD2. The germline gives CDR1 SGHRS, CDR2 YFSETQ. Germline trimming cut 0 bases from V and 2 bases from J; bases unmatched to any gene: 7. CDR3 length: 16 amino acids. This chain's CDR3 is CASSLAAGVQQETQYF. In DNA form, the CDR3 reads TGCGCCAGCAGCTTGGCGGCGGGAGTCCAGCAAGAGACCCAGTACTTC.

V usage is TRBV18 and J usage is TRBJ2-1; D may be TRBD2 (6 bases). The CDR3 length is 15 residues. The germline gives CDR1 KGHSH, CDR2 LQKENI. Between the trimmed V and J ends, which lost 2 bases and 6 bases, there was a span of 14 bases. Here the CDR3 reads CASSPMTGVRNEQFF. CDR3 nucleotide sequence: TGTGCCAGCTCACCAATGACGGGAGTCCGCAATGAGCAGTTCTTC.

The table lists this clone with a few counts. The chain uses TRBV28 and TRBJ2-2, with 9 bases lining up with TRBD2. V shed 2 bases, J shed 8 bases, and the junction held 3 bases outside the gene matches. This CDR3 region has 14 residues. Looked up from germline, CDR1 is MDHEN and CDR2 is SYDVKM. Here the CDR3 reads CASSLASGRGELFF. For the CDR3, the DNA is TGTGCCAGCAGTTTAGCGAGCGGGAGGGGGGAGCTGTTTTTT.

The chain recombines TRBV11-2 with TRBJ2-3; D not certain. Trimming removed 5 bases from V and 6 bases from J, with 9 bases in between. Germline lookup yields CDR1 SGHAT and CDR2 FQNNGV. The CDR3 consists of 12 residues. DNA for the CDR3: TGTGCCAGCAGCCCGCGGTCCGATACGCAGTATTTT. Amino acids: CASSPRSDTQYF.

The chain has TRBV27 and TRBJ1-1; the D is unclear. This CDR3 spans 13 amino acids. V shed 6 bases and J shed 5 bases, with 13 bases lying between them. Germline V gene sequence: CDR1 MNHEY, CDR2 SMNVEV (reference sequence). CDR3 coding DNA: TGTGCCAGCAGACCCTCCGGTTGGACTGAAGCTTTCTTT. Translating it yields CASRPSGWTEAFF.

The chain recombines TRBV5-4 with TRBJ2-5; 12 nucleotides agree with TRBD2. The V segment lost 4 bases and the J segment 1 base; nucleotides outside the gene matches: 2. CDR3 length equals 15 residues. CDR1 is SGHNT and CDR2 is YYREEE in the germline V gene (reference sequence). CDR3 amino acids: CASSQTSGSQETQYF. DNA for the CDR3: TGTGCCAGCAGCCAGACTAGCGGGAGCCAAGAGACCCAGTACTTC.

V usage is TRBV7-2 and J usage is TRBJ2-7; D call uncertain. The germline CDR1 and CDR2 sequences are SGHTA and FQGNSA. Trimming shortened V by 5 bases and J by 3 bases, and 5 bases separated the two germline ends. CDR3 length equals 11 residues. The CDR3 DNA is TGTGCCAGCAGCACTTACTACGAGCAGTACTTC. Its translation: CASSTYYEQYF.

The V gene is TRBV6-5, the J gene TRBJ2-1; TRBD2 is a possible D gene (6 bases). V lost 2 bases and J 3 bases, leaving 11 bases between the germline ends. The CDR3 is made up of 15 amino acids. Germline CDR1 MNHEY, CDR2 SVGAGI. The CDR3 reads CASSYGAGLYNEQFF. Here the CDR3 DNA reads TGTGCCAGCAGTTACGGTGCGGGACTCTACAATGAGCAGTTCTTC.

V and J are TRBV19 and TRBJ1-1; possible D gene TRBD1, 6 bases. The CDR3 sequence is 11 residues long. CDR1 and CDR2 from the germline V gene are LNHDA and SQIVND (reference sequence). V was pared by 8 bases and J by 8 bases, with 12 bases between. The CDR3 DNA is TGTGCCAGTGGGGGGCGCGCAGAAGCTTTCTTT. Protein product: CASGGRAEAFF.